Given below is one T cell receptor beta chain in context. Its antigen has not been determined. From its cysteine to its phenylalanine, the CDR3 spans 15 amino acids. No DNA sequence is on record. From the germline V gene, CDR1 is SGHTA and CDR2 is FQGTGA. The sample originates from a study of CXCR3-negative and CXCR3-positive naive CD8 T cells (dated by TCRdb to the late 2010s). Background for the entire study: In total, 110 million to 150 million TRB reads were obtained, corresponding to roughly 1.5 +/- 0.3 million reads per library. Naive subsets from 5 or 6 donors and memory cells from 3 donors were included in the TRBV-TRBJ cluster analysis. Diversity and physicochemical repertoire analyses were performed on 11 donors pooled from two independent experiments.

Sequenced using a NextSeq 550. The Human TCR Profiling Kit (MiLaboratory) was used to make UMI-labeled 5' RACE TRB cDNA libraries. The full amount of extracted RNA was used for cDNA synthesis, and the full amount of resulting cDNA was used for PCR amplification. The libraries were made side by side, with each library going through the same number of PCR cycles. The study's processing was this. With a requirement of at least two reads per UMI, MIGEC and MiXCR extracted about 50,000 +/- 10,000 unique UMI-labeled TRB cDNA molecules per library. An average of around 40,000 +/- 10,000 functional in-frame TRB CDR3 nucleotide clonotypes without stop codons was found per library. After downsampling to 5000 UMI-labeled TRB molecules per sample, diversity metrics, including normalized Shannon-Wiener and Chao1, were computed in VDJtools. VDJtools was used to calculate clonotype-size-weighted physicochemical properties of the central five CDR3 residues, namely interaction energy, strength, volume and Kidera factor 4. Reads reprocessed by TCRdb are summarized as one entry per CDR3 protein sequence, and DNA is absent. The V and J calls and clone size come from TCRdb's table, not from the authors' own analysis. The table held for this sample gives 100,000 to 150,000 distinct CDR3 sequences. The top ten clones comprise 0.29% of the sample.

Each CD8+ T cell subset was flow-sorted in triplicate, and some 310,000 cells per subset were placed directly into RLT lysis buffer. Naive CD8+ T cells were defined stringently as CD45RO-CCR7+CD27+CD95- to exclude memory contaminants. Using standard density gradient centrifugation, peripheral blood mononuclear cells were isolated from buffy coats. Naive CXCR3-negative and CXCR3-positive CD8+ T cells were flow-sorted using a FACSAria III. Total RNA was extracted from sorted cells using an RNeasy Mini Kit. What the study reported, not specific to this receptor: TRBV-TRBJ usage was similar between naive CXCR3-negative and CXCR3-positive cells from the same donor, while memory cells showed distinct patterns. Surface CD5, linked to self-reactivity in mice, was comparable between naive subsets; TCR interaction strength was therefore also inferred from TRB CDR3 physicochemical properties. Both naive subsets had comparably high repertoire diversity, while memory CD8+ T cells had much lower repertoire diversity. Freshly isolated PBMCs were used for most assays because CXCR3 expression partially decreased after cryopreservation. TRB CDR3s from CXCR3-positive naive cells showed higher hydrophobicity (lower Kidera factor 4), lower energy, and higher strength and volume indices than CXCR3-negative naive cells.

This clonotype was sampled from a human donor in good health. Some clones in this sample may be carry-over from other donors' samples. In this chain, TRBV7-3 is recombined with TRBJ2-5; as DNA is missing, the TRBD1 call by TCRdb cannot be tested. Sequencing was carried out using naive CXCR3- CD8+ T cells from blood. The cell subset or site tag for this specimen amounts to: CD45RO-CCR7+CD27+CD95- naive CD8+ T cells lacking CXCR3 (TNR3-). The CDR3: CASSSPQGYEETQYF.